This TCR beta chain stems from a study of blood T cell repertoires in COVID-19. Looked up from germline, CDR1 is DFQATT and CDR2 is SNEGSKA (reference sequence). This CDR3 spans 15 amino acids. V trimming: 3 bases; J trimming: 0 bases; junction bases outside the gene matches: 3. The repertoire was sequenced with immunoSEQ multiplex PCR; TCRdb's copy has only in-frame clones and lacks some. Seen here are 80,000 to 90,000 clones, around 86% observed once, and the top ten hold roughly 5%. The sequencing input was peripheral blood. This chain joins TRBV20-1 and TRBJ2-3; 10 positions match TRBD2. The origin of this receptor is a man aged 35 to 55 with acute or convalescent COVID-19. CDR3 protein: CSASALAGSTDTQYF. CDR3 coding DNA: TGCAGTGCTAGTGCACTAGCGGGGAGCACAGATACGCAGTATTTT.